This TCR beta chain was captured in a study of Tregs in tolerant kidney transplant recipients. About the research overall: Recipients received nonmyeloablative bone marrow transplants from related graft donors, with transient mixed chimerism.

General study findings and limits: Few patients were studied, so findings need validation in larger groups.

A word on this clone: No antigen is known for it.

Libraries were prepared by immunoSEQ multiplex PCR; TCRdb keeps only in-frame clonotypes and omits some of them. The table lists around 77,000 clones, under 98% of them singletons. The source of this sequence is a human donor who received a combined kidney and bone marrow transplant. The source was CD4+ T cells from blood, collected before the transplant.

As DNA, the CDR3 is TGCAGCGTTCGTGTTCGACAGGCGGCGGCAGATACGCAGTATTTT. Amino acids: CSVRVRQAAADTQYF. The rearrangement uses TRBV29-1 and TRBJ2-3, with a tentative D call TRBD1 (6 bases). Germline assignment: CDR1 SQVTM and CDR2 ANQGSEA. V was trimmed by 5 bases and J by 4 bases, leaving 19 bases between them. This CDR3 has 15 amino acids.